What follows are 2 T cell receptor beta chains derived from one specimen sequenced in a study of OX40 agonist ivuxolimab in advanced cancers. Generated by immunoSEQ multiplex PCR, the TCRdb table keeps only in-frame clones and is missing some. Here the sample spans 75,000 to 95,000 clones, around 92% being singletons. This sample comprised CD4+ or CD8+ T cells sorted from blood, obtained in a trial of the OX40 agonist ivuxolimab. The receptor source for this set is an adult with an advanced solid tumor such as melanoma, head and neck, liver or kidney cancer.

The CDR3 loop reads CASSDQYYEQYF. Written as DNA, the CDR3 is TGCGCCAGCAGTGACCAGTACTACGAGCAGTACTTC. The chain recombines TRBV5-1 with TRBJ2-7; no clear D gene. Germline V gene sequence: CDR1 SGHRS, CDR2 YFSETQ. V shed 5 bases and J shed 3 bases, with 9 bases lying between them. The length of the CDR3 is 12 residues.

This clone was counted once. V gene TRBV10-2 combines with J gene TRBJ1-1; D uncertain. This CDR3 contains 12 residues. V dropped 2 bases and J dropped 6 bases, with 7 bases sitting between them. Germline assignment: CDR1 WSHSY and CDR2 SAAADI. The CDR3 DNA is TGCGCCAGCAGTGAGGGGTGGGCTGAAGCTTTCTTT. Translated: CASSEGWAEAFF.